A single sample is the source of the 8 T cell receptor beta chains below, sequenced in a study of blood T cell repertoires in COVID-19. Generated by immunoSEQ multiplex PCR, the TCRdb table keeps only in-frame clones and is missing some. The data show over 200,000 clones, about 90% seen once. The sequenced sample was peripheral blood. The receptors here all came from a man in his forties or fifties with active or convalescent COVID-19.

This clone was detected a few times. The rearrangement links TRBV11-1 to TRBJ1-1; weak D call: TRBD1 (5 bases). The germline V and J ends were trimmed by 0 bases and 8 bases, with 16 bases remaining between them. CDR1 SGHAT and CDR2 FQDESV come from the germline V gene (reference sequence). The CDR3 length is 15 residues. CDR3 protein: CASSLAPAGLREAFF. The CDR3 DNA is TGTGCCAGCAGCTTAGCACCTGCGGGGCTGCGGGAAGCTTTCTTT.

This chain connects TRBV19 to TRBJ2-5; 7 nucleotides match TRBD2. The germline CDR1 and CDR2 sequences are LNHDA and SQIVND (reference sequence). Trimming at V came to 1 base and at J to 5 bases, leaving 10 bases not matched to a gene. CDR3 length: 16 residues. CDR3 sequence reads: CASSIAPGAGLETQYF. CDR3 coding DNA: TGTGCCAGTAGTATAGCCCCGGGAGCGGGATTGGAGACCCAGTACTTC. The variable domain in full, completed from reference TRBV19 and TRBJ2-5, reads DGGITQSPKYLFRKEGQNVTLSCEQNLNHDAMYWYRQDPGQGLRLIYYSQIVNDFQKGDIAEGYSVSREKKESFPLTVTSAQKNPTAFYLCASSIAPGAGLETQYFGPGTRLLVL.

The gene calls are TRBV6-5 and TRBJ2-7; D uncertain. CDR3 size: 14 residues. Per germline, CDR1 MNHEY and CDR2 SVGAGI. V was cut by 1 base and J by 2 bases, with 9 bases left in between. This CDR3 reads CASSYYRGPYEQYF. CDR3 sequence (DNA): TGTGCCAGCAGTTACTATCGAGGTCCCTACGAGCAGTACTTC.

This rearrangement joins TRBV15 to TRBJ2-7; no definite D call. V lost 8 bases and J lost 0, with 11 bases in between. This CDR3 region has 13 residues. Germline V gives CDR1 LNHNV, CDR2 YYDKDF (reference sequence). The CDR3 DNA sequence: TGTGCCACCCAACCTAGGAGCTCCTACGAGCAGTACTTC. Protein product: CATQPRSSYEQYF.

The chain joins TRBV4-1 to TRBJ1-1, with TRBD1 matching 8 bases. V gave up 0 bases and J gave up 1 base; unmatched junction bases: 4. The CDR3 runs to 16 residues. CDR1 is MGHRA and CDR2 is YSYEKL in the germline V gene. CDR3 DNA: TGCGCCAGCAGCCAAGAAGGCGGGACAGGGAACACTGAAGCTTTCTTT. Translation: CASSQEGGTGNTEAFF.

The rearrangement uses TRBV5-1 and TRBJ2-1; D is perhaps TRBD1 (5 bases). The CDR3 loop spans 14 amino acids. Trimming left V 0 bases short and J 5 bases short, with 9 bases between. CDR1 is SGHRS, CDR2 YFSETQ, per germline. The CDR3 region is CASSLGGPDNEQFF. The CDR3 bases are TGCGCCAGCAGCTTGGGGGGCCCCGACAATGAGCAGTTCTTC.

In this sample, this clone turned up once. This rearrangement joins TRBV28 to TRBJ2-1, with a tentative D call TRBD1 (6 bases). The germline V gene has CDR1 MDHEN and CDR2 SYDVKM. There are 16 residues in the CDR3. The V end lost 4 bases, the J end lost 1 base, and 14 bases lay between the germline ends. CDR3 DNA: TGTGCCAGCAGTTCTCGACAGGCAGGATCCTACAATGAGCAGTTCTTC. Translation: CASSSRQAGSYNEQFF.

The chain uses TRBV6-5 and TRBJ2-5; TRBD2 matches at 7 bases. V shed 2 bases, J shed 2 bases, and the junction held 8 bases outside the gene matches. This CDR3 has 16 residues. Germline lookup yields CDR1 MNHEY and CDR2 SVGAGI. CDR3 residues: CASSYGLSGAQETQYF. Here the CDR3 DNA reads TGTGCCAGCAGTTACGGGTTGAGCGGGGCTCAAGAGACCCAGTACTTC.